Below are 28 T cell receptor beta chains sequenced from a single sample in a study of blood T cell repertoires in COVID-19. TCRdb's copy holds only in-frame clones and misses some; the assay was immunoSEQ multiplex PCR. The sample lists about 180,000 clones, about 90% seen once, with 1.2% in the top ten. The sequenced sample consisted of PBMCs or T cells enriched from blood (not recorded which). These receptors were collected from a human donor with acute COVID-19. The donor label of this sample is uncertain.

CDR3 sequence reads: CASSAGTGTIQYF. CDR3 DNA: TGTGCCAGCAGTGCCGGGACAGGTACTATTCAGTACTTC. The rearrangement joins TRBV2 to TRBJ2-4; 8 positions agree with TRBD1. V gave up 4 bases and J gave up 10 bases; unmatched junction bases: 6. The CDR3 covers 13 residues. Germline CDR1 reads SNHLY; CDR2 reads FYNNEI.

The chain joins TRBV6-1 to TRBJ1-1, with D tentatively TRBD1 (5 bases). Trimming took off 0 bases at V and 5 bases at J, with 16 bases between the two ends. The CDR3 runs 16 residues. Germline CDR1 and CDR2: MNHNS and SASEGT. In DNA form, the CDR3 reads TGTGCCAGCAGTGAAGCTCGGTCACTGGGGGGGACTGAAGCTTTCTTT. Protein sequence: CASSEARSLGGTEAFF.

V gene TRBV7-2 combines with J gene TRBJ2-7, with 14 bases fitting TRBD2. The germline V gene has CDR1 SGHTA and CDR2 FQGNSA. This CDR3 comprises 17 residues. With 5 bases clipped from V and 4 bases from J, the junction kept 10 bases outside the gene matches. The CDR3 DNA follows: TGTGCCAGCAGCCCATCCTTGACTAGCGGGGGGGCGTACGAGCAGTACTTC. Translating gives CASSPSLTSGGAYEQYF. Drawing the rest from reference TRBV7-2 and TRBJ2-7, the complete variable domain is GAGVSQSPSNKVTEKGKDVELRCDPISGHTALYWYRQSLGQGLEFLIYFQGNSAPDKSGLPSDRFSAERTGGSVSTLTIQRTQQEDSAVYLCASSPSLTSGGAYEQYFGPGTRLTVT.

The J gene is TRBJ2-2, the V gene TRBV30, with D tentatively TRBD1 (5 bases). The V end was cut by 1 base, the J end by 5 bases, with 14 bases between. This CDR3 contains 15 residues. The germline V gene has CDR1 GTSNPN and CDR2 SVGIG (reference sequence). The chain's CDR3 is CAWSDWGARTGELFF. The CDR3 region has the DNA TGTGCCTGGAGTGATTGGGGCGCCCGGACCGGGGAGCTGTTTTTT. Full variable domain (outside the CDR3, taken from reference TRBV30 and TRBJ2-2): SQTIHQWPATLVQPVGSPLSLECTVEGTSNPNLYWYRQAAGRGLQLLFYSVGIGQISSEVPQNLSASRPQDRQFILSSKKLLLSDSGFYLCAWSDWGARTGELFFGEGSRLTVL.

The chain is built from TRBV19 and TRBJ2-3; 10 positions match TRBD1. V lost 0 bases and J lost 7; bases outside the gene matches: 7. Germline CDR1 is LNHDA and CDR2 is SQIVND (reference sequence). This CDR3 has 16 amino acids. Written as DNA, the CDR3 is TGTGCCAGTAGTATAGAGTGGGACAGGGGTAAGCATACGCAGTATTTT. It encodes CASSIEWDRGKHTQYF.

The J gene is TRBJ2-3, the V gene TRBV6-5; no firm D call. Trimming pared 9 bases from V and 2 bases from J, leaving 12 bases between. Germline CDR1 reads MNHEY; CDR2 reads SVGAGI. The CDR3 extends over 13 amino acids. CDR3 sequence reads: CASSIDFTDTQYF. In DNA, the CDR3 is TGTGCCAGTTCGATCGACTTCACAGATACGCAGTATTTT.

This rearrangement joins TRBV24-1 to TRBJ2-2, with 8 bases that match TRBD1. V lost 2 bases, J lost 3 bases, and 4 bases stayed unmatched. The CDR3 is made up of 16 amino acids. The V gene's germline CDR1 is KGHDR and CDR2 SFDVKD. CDR3: CATSDWRQGHTGELFF. The CDR3 DNA sequence: TGTGCCACCAGTGATTGGCGACAGGGGCACACCGGGGAGCTGTTTTTT.

The chain couples TRBV11-2 to TRBJ2-5; D is possibly TRBD2 (5 bases). Trimming took 5 bases from V and 5 from J, leaving 15 bases between them. Germline CDR1 is SGHAT and CDR2 is FQNNGV. The CDR3 runs 14 residues. Here the CDR3 reads CASSRGLALETQYF. In DNA form, the CDR3 reads TGTGCCAGCAGCCGAGGGCTAGCCTTGGAGACCCAGTACTTC.

This chain joins TRBV19 and TRBJ1-1; no reliable D call. The germline V gene encodes CDR1 LNHDA and CDR2 SQIVND (reference sequence). The CDR3 is made up of 13 amino acids. Trimming removed 7 bases at V and 1 base at J, with 10 bases between. CDR3 sequence reads: CASKTFPNTEAFF. The CDR3, as DNA: TGTGCCAGTAAGACATTCCCGAACACTGAAGCTTTCTTT.

In this sample, this clone turned up once. The sample carries other DNA sequences with the same CDR3. The chain joins TRBV9 to TRBJ1-6; D is ambiguous. Germline-derived CDR1 and CDR2 are SGDLS and YYNGEE. V gave up 0 bases and J gave up 5 bases, with 9 bases separating them. The length of the CDR3 is 15 residues. The CDR3 sequence is CASSVATEDNSPLHF. CDR3 bases: TGTGCCAGCAGCGTAGCGACGGAGGATAATTCACCCCTCCACTTT.

This clone was seen a few times. The J gene is TRBJ2-1, the V gene TRBV27, with 8 bases that match TRBD1. The V segment lost 4 bases and the J segment 9 bases; nucleotides outside the gene matches: 5. Germline V gives CDR1 MNHEY, CDR2 SMNVEV (reference sequence). The CDR3 has 13 residues. The CDR3 sequence: CASSSTGVGEQFF. Here the CDR3 DNA reads TGTGCCAGCAGTTCGACAGGGGTTGGTGAGCAGTTCTTC.

This chain connects TRBV6-1 to TRBJ1-1, with D unclear. The ends were cut back, 1 base at V and 0 bases at J, with 3 bases in the middle. The CDR3 loop spans 13 amino acids. In germline, CDR1 is MNHNS, CDR2 SASEGT. CDR3 sequence: CASSEDMNTEAFF. The CDR3, as DNA: TGTGCCAGCAGTGAAGACATGAACACTGAAGCTTTCTTT.

J is TRBJ1-5 and V is TRBV19, with D uncertain. The V gene's germline CDR1 is LNHDA and CDR2 SQIVND (reference sequence). V shed 11 bases and J shed 6 bases, with 20 bases lying between them. This CDR3 has 14 amino acids. CDR3 amino acids: CAATREGWGQPQHF. In nucleotides, the CDR3 is TGTGCCGCCACGAGGGAGGGATGGGGTCAGCCCCAGCATTTT.

V gene TRBV7-9 combines with J gene TRBJ1-5; TRBD1 matches 7 bases. The CDR3 is 14 amino acids. Germline CDR1 reads SEHNR; CDR2 reads FQNEAQ (reference sequence). The ends lost 1 base at V and 4 bases at J; junction bases unmatched: 1. The CDR3 coding sequence is TGTGCCAGCAGCTTAGGACAGGGTAATCAGCCCCAGCATTTT. Translating gives CASSLGQGNQPQHF.

V is TRBV5-4 and J is TRBJ1-1; D call uncertain. Germline CDR1 reads SGHNT; CDR2 reads YYREEE (reference sequence). Between the trimmed V and J ends, which lost 1 base and 2 bases, there was a span of 15 bases. CDR3 length equals 16 residues. The CDR3 loop reads CASSLHPRGSNTEAFF. DNA of the CDR3: TGTGCCAGCAGCTTGCATCCTCGGGGATCCAACACTGAAGCTTTCTTT.

This sequence joins TRBV7-2 and TRBJ2-7, with D uncertain. The CDR3 consists of 13 residues. Germline V lookup: CDR1 SGHTA, CDR2 FQGNSA. V lost 5 bases and J 3 bases, leaving 11 bases between the germline ends. CDR3 protein: CASSPMVGYEQYF. The CDR3 region has the DNA TGTGCCAGCAGCCCAATGGTCGGCTACGAGCAGTACTTC.

CDR3 amino acids: CAVSRGGSNQPQHF. The CDR3 region has the DNA TGTGCCGTAAGTAGGGGGGGAAGCAATCAGCCCCAGCATTTT. V and J are TRBV10-3 and TRBJ1-5, with a tentative D call TRBD1 (6 bases). The germline gives CDR1 ENHRY, CDR2 SYGVKD. Trimming stripped 11 bases from V and 1 base from J, with 15 bases between. The CDR3 covers 14 residues.

V is TRBV6-5 and J is TRBJ2-7; tentatively, D is TRBD2 (6 bases). This CDR3 region has 14 residues. The V end was cut by 7 bases, the J end by 3 bases, with 16 bases between. The germline V gene encodes CDR1 MNHEY and CDR2 SVGAGI. CDR3 region: CASNPMRGGYEQYF. As DNA, the CDR3 is TGTGCCAGCAACCCCATGAGGGGAGGCTACGAGCAGTACTTC.

As concerns this clone: The same CDR3 is also encoded by other DNA sequences in this sample. The chain couples TRBV19 to TRBJ1-1; 9 nucleotides line up with TRBD1. Germline lookup yields CDR1 LNHDA and CDR2 SQIVND (reference sequence). This CDR3 region has 12 residues. V lost 7 bases, J lost 4 bases, and 1 base stayed unmatched. Written as DNA, the CDR3 is TGTGCCAGTAAGACAGGGGGCACTGAAGCTTTCTTT. Translated, it gives CASKTGGTEAFF.

V gene TRBV6-2 or TRBV6-3 combines with J gene TRBJ2-1, with TRBD2 identical over 7 bases. Germline CDR1 MNHEY, CDR2 SVGEGT. The CDR3 contains 15 residues. The ends lost 4 bases at V and 0 bases at J; junction bases unmatched: 3. CDR3 sequence: CASSWGGGSYNEQFF. The CDR3 DNA sequence: TGTGCCAGCAGTTGGGGCGGGGGCTCCTACAATGAGCAGTTCTTC.

This clone was recorded once. The rearrangement joins TRBV30 to TRBJ1-1, with 7 bases identical to TRBD1. CDR3 length: 14 amino acids. V lost 5 bases, J lost 1 base, and 7 bases stayed unmatched. CDR1 is GTSNPN and CDR2 is SVGIG in the germline V gene (reference sequence). CDR3 sequence reads: CAWLQGLGNTEAFF. CDR3 nucleotide sequence: TGTGCCTGGCTACAGGGGCTCGGGAACACTGAAGCTTTCTTT.

The V call is TRBV28, the J call TRBJ2-5; D unclear. With 5 bases removed from V and 5 bases from J, the gap between germline ends came to 12 bases. Germline V gives CDR1 MDHEN, CDR2 SYDVKM. The CDR3 sequence is 13 residues long. The CDR3 reads CASSTPARETQYF. The CDR3 DNA is TGTGCCAGCAGTACCCCGGCGCGGGAGACCCAGTACTTC.

V and J are TRBV19 and TRBJ1-2, with D hard to call. The V gene's germline CDR1 is LNHDA and CDR2 SQIVND (reference sequence). The ends were cut back, 7 bases at V and 4 bases at J, with 7 bases in the middle. This CDR3 has 11 residues. CDR3 sequence (DNA): TGTGCCAGTACCTCCGGCTATGGCTACACCTTC. This translates into CASTSGYGYTF. The full variable domain, with the rest looked up from reference TRBV19 and TRBJ1-2, is DGGITQSPKYLFRKEGQNVTLSCEQNLNHDAMYWYRQDPGQGLRLIYYSQIVNDFQKGDIAEGYSVSREKKESFPLTVTSAQKNPTAFYLCASTSGYGYTFGSGTRLTVV.

This clone has a single count. This chain links TRBV27 with TRBJ2-7; D is unresolved. Trimming left V 3 bases short and J 0 bases short, with 6 bases between. Germline CDR1 and CDR2: MNHEY and SMNVEV (reference sequence). The CDR3 covers 13 residues. The CDR3 nucleotides read TGTGCCAGCAGTTTCAAGAGCTCCTACGAGCAGTACTTC. It codes for CASSFKSSYEQYF.

The rearrangement uses TRBV5-6 and TRBJ2-7; 7 bases map to TRBD1. V was clipped by 1 base and J by 3 bases; unmatched bases: 4. Germline CDR1 SGHDT, CDR2 YYEEEE. The CDR3 totals 14 residues. CDR3 nucleotide sequence: TGTGCCAGCAGCTTGAAGGGACAGATCTACGAGCAGTACTTC. Translation: CASSLKGQIYEQYF.

The chain carries TRBV27 and TRBJ1-1; 7 positions agree with TRBD1. CDR1 is MNHEY and CDR2 is SMNVEV in the germline V gene (reference sequence). This CDR3 contains 14 residues. V was pared by 6 bases and J by 7 bases, with 11 bases of the junction left unmatched. As DNA, the CDR3 is TGTGCCAGCAGGGAGACAGGGTCGGAAAGTGAAGCTTTCTTT. Encoded protein: CASRETGSESEAFF.

The chain employs TRBV19 and TRBJ2-1; TRBD2 matches 11 bases. The CDR3 is 15 residues long. The germline V gene encodes CDR1 LNHDA and CDR2 SQIVND (reference sequence). The V segment lost 4 bases and the J segment 3 bases; nucleotides outside the gene matches: 2. The CDR3 protein is CASSTGLADYNEQFF. In nucleotides, the CDR3 is TGTGCCAGTAGTACGGGACTAGCGGACTACAATGAGCAGTTCTTC. The variable domain in full, completed from reference TRBV19 and TRBJ2-1, reads DGGITQSPKYLFRKEGQNVTLSCEQNLNHDAMYWYRQDPGQGLRLIYYSQIVNDFQKGDIAEGYSVSREKKESFPLTVTSAQKNPTAFYLCASSTGLADYNEQFFGPGTRLTVL.

The chain combines TRBV6-5 with TRBJ1-5; D perhaps matches TRBD1 (5 bases). The CDR3 runs to 13 residues. V was clipped by 6 bases and J by 12 bases, with 18 bases between them. The germline V gene has CDR1 MNHEY and CDR2 SVGAGI. DNA of the CDR3: TGTGCCAGCAGGGACGACAGTGGGGTACTCCAGCATTTT. It specifies CASRDDSGVLQHF.